The next 20 T cell receptor beta chains were all read from a single sample in a study of vaccination effects on CD4 cells after COVID-19. Profiled with immunoSEQ multiplex PCR; TCRdb holds only in-frame clones, not every one. The sample contains fewer than 75,000 clones, 78% of which appear only once. Following culture for nine to ten days, CD4+ T cells were isolated. Each participant received a vaccine that was either BNT162b2 or mRNA-1273, given as two doses. No antigens are known for them. Specimen: CD4+ T cells from PBMCs cultured without peptide, collected after COVID-19 vaccination. These receptors all come from a human donor who received a COVID-19 vaccine.

The chain joins TRBV3-1 (or the pseudogene TRBV3-2) to TRBJ2-1; 11 nucleotides match TRBD2. Germline loops: CDR1 LGHDT, CDR2 YNNKEL (reference sequence). The CDR3 has 15 amino acids. Unmatched junction bases numbered 7, after V lost 0 bases and J lost 12 bases. CDR3 protein: CASSQENSGRGAQFF. CDR3 nucleotide sequence: TGTGCCAGCAGCCAAGAAAATAGCGGGAGGGGTGCGCAGTTCTTC.

V usage is TRBV30 and J usage is TRBJ2-3, with D maybe TRBD1 (5 bases). Germline assignment: CDR1 GTSNPN and CDR2 SVGIG (reference sequence). Trimming removed 3 bases at V and 0 bases at J, with 10 bases between. The CDR3 loop spans 14 amino acids. DNA of the CDR3: TGTGCCTGGAGCGGCAGGGTGAGCACAGATACGCAGTATTTT. Residues: CAWSGRVSTDTQYF.

V gene TRBV3-1 (or the pseudogene TRBV3-2) combines with J gene TRBJ1-6; D remains unclear. The CDR3 runs to 12 residues. The ends were cut back, 1 base at V and 14 bases at J, with 9 bases in the middle. Germline V CDR1 and CDR2: LGHDT, YNNKEL (reference sequence). The chain's CDR3 is CASSQALQALHF. In nucleotides, the CDR3 is TGTGCCAGCAGCCAAGCCCTTCAGGCCCTCCACTTT.

The chain recombines TRBV7-2 with TRBJ2-5, with 8 positions matching TRBD1. CDR1 is SGHTA and CDR2 is FQGNSA in the germline V gene. This CDR3 is 14 amino acids long. V shed 4 bases, J shed 7 bases, and the junction held 8 bases outside the gene matches. The CDR3 DNA reads TGTGCCAGCAGCTCCGGACAGGGTTTGGGGACCCAGTACTTC. Its protein is CASSSGQGLGTQYF.

This clone was seen only once. The chain combines TRBV12-5 with TRBJ2-3; D is uncertain. Germline-derived CDR1 and CDR2 are LGHNT and FRNRAP. V was pared by 1 base and J by 5 bases, with 4 bases between. The length of the CDR3 is 12 residues. The CDR3 coding sequence is TGTGCTAGTGGTTTGGGGCGAGATACGCAGTATTTT. Amino acid sequence: CASGLGRDTQYF.

The chain combines TRBV5-1 with TRBJ1-4; the D gene is possibly TRBD1 (5 bases). CDR1 and CDR2 (germline): SGHRS, YFSETQ. The V and J ends lost 0 bases and 4 bases respectively, with 13 bases between them. The CDR3 totals 16 residues. CDR3 loop: CASSLAISGGNEKLFF. The CDR3 nucleotides are TGCGCCAGCAGCTTGGCCATTTCGGGGGGTAATGAAAAACTGTTTTTT.

The chain couples TRBV5-1 to TRBJ2-5; 14 positions agree with TRBD2. Germline V lookup: CDR1 SGHRS, CDR2 YFSETQ. V lost 5 bases to trimming and J lost 3 bases; unmatched junction nucleotides: 3. The CDR3 contains 15 residues. DNA for the CDR3: TGCGCCAGCAGGGGGGGACTAGCGGGGGAAGAGACCCAGTACTTC. This gives the protein CASRGGLAGEETQYF.

The chain is built from TRBV6-4 and TRBJ1-3, with TRBD1 identical over 7 bases. Per germline, CDR1 MRHNA and CDR2 SNTAGT. Trimming cost V 4 bases and J 0 bases; bases outside gene matches: 3. The CDR3 sequence is 15 residues long. CDR3 sequence (DNA): TGTGCCAGCAGTGGGGACAGAAGCTCTGGAAACACCATATATTTT. Protein product: CASSGDRSSGNTIYF.

The rearrangement links TRBV5-6 to TRBJ2-3, with 13 bases identical to TRBD2. The ends lost 4 bases at V and 8 bases at J; junction bases unmatched: 10. The length of the CDR3 is 16 residues. The germline V gene encodes CDR1 SGHDT and CDR2 YYEEEE. The CDR3 nucleotides read TGTGCCAGCAGCCCCCGACTAGCGGGGGGTGTTGGTACGCAGTATTTT. Translation: CASSPRLAGGVGTQYF.

The rearrangement uses TRBV6-5 and TRBJ1-4; TRBD1 agrees at 7 bases. CDR1 is MNHEY and CDR2 is SVGAGI in the germline V gene. Trimming removed 9 bases from V and 3 bases from J; junction bases left unmatched: 4. CDR3 length equals 13 residues. The CDR3 is CASHGTANEKLFF. DNA of the CDR3: TGTGCCAGTCACGGGACAGCTAATGAAAAACTGTTTTTT.

This clone was observed a single time. The rearrangement joins TRBV5-5 to TRBJ1-6; 12 bases fit TRBD1. The germline CDR1 and CDR2 sequences are SGHKS and YYEKEE (reference sequence). Trimming at V came to 4 bases and at J to 9 bases, leaving 8 bases not matched to a gene. The CDR3 is 16 residues long. The chain's CDR3 is CASSRGTGGIISPLHF. As DNA, the CDR3 is TGTGCCAGCAGCCGCGGGACAGGGGGCATCATTTCACCCCTCCACTTT.

The chain employs TRBV5-1 and TRBJ2-2; D possibly corresponds to TRBD1 (5 bases). The CDR3 loop spans 14 amino acids. Germline V lookup: CDR1 SGHRS, CDR2 YFSETQ. V lost 0 bases, J lost 3 bases, and 6 bases lay in between. The CDR3 is CASSLARDTGELFF. The CDR3 bases are TGCGCCAGCAGCTTGGCCAGGGACACCGGGGAGCTGTTTTTT.

The chain couples TRBV7-8 to TRBJ2-2, with D possibly TRBD2 on 5 matching bases. V lost 2 bases, J lost 0 bases, and 13 bases lay in between. The CDR3 runs 17 residues. The germline V gene has CDR1 SGHVS and CDR2 FQNEAQ. This chain's CDR3 is CASSLMARVANTGELFF. The CDR3 DNA sequence: TGTGCCAGCAGCTTAATGGCGCGGGTCGCGAACACCGGGGAGCTGTTTTTT.

This rearrangement joins TRBV10-3 to TRBJ1-4, with D possibly TRBD1 on 6 matching bases. The germline V and J ends were trimmed by 2 bases and 3 bases, with 13 bases remaining between them. Germline loops: CDR1 ENHRY, CDR2 SYGVKD. This CDR3 is 16 amino acids long. CDR3 amino acids: CAISEEGVVANEKLFF. CDR3 DNA: TGTGCCATCAGTGAGGAGGGGGTGGTAGCTAATGAAAAACTGTTTTTT.

V and J are TRBV6-4 and TRBJ2-2, with D perhaps TRBD1 (6 bases). CDR1 is MRHNA and CDR2 is SNTAGT in the germline V gene. The V and J ends lost 5 bases and 4 bases respectively, with 11 bases between them. There are 14 residues in the CDR3. The DNA of the CDR3 is TGTGCCAGCAGTCCCGGACAGTCCACCGGGGAGCTGTTTTTT. Amino acids: CASSPGQSTGELFF.

This sequence joins TRBV6-5 and TRBJ2-2; D is uncertain. Germline values: CDR1 MNHEY, CDR2 SVGAGI. CDR3 size: 14 residues. Deletions cut 2 bases from V and 2 bases from J, with 6 bases between. CDR3 DNA: TGTGCCAGCAGTTACGCAGCTAACACCGGGGAGCTGTTTTTT. Protein product: CASSYAANTGELFF.

V and J are TRBV4-2 and TRBJ2-5; D could derive from TRBD1 or TRBD2 (5 bases each). The CDR3 contains 15 residues. The V gene's germline CDR1 is LGHNA and CDR2 YNFKEQ. V gave up 0 bases and J gave up 5 bases, with 13 bases separating them. DNA of the CDR3: TGTGCCAGCAGCCAAGATGAGGGGCTGGGGGAGACCCAGTACTTC. Translating gives CASSQDEGLGETQYF.

V usage is TRBV19 and J usage is TRBJ1-1, with D maybe TRBD1 (5 bases). Germline values: CDR1 LNHDA, CDR2 SQIVND (reference sequence). The CDR3 sequence is 15 residues long. The V end lost 4 bases, the J end lost 0 bases, and 12 bases lay between the germline ends. The CDR3 loop reads CASSKNRNMNTEAFF. In DNA, the CDR3 is TGTGCCAGTAGTAAAAACAGGAATATGAACACTGAAGCTTTCTTT. Complete variable domain (other parts from reference TRBV19 and TRBJ1-1): DGGITQSPKYLFRKEGQNVTLSCEQNLNHDAMYWYRQDPGQGLRLIYYSQIVNDFQKGDIAEGYSVSREKKESFPLTVTSAQKNPTAFYLCASSKNRNMNTEAFFGQGTRLTVV.

The chain recombines TRBV5-4 with TRBJ2-7; 8 bases fit TRBD2. Trimming cost V 3 bases and J 3 bases; bases outside gene matches: 5. Germline lookup yields CDR1 SGHNT and CDR2 YYREEE (reference sequence). The CDR3 covers 14 residues. CDR3 in DNA: TGTGCCAGCAGCTCGGGGGGGGGTGGCTACGAGCAGTACTTC. Translating it yields CASSSGGGGYEQYF.

This chain uses TRBV25-1 with TRBJ1-3; D is possibly TRBD1 (6 bases). This CDR3 spans 16 amino acids. Germline lookup yields CDR1 MGHDK and CDR2 SYGVNS. The V and J ends lost 2 bases and 0 bases respectively, with 11 bases between them. The CDR3 sequence: CASSETGRYSGNTIYF. CDR3 DNA: TGTGCCAGCAGTGAAACAGGGCGTTACTCTGGAAACACCATATATTTT.